These T cell receptor beta chains were read from a single sample in a study of naive and memory T cell subsets. TCRdb re-called the UMI-ligation and nested PCR reads with MiXCR, one entry per CDR3 protein. Of 35,000 to 40,000 distinct CDR3 sequences listed, 9.5% to 12% are singletons. Material: skin, obtained from a tuberculin skin test site. These receptors all stem from an adult in good health. The CDR3 runs from the conserved cysteine through the conserved F or W. D genes are given only for firm matches. Only some rows state a clone size, as once, few, many or a class for expanded clones.

D: -
V: TRBV11-2
size: few
J: TRBJ1-2
DNA: TGTGCCAGCAGCTTCGGGCAGCTAGGAGGCTACACCTTC
CDR3: CASSFGQLGGYTF

D: -
V: TRBV12-3/TRBV12-4
size: -
J: TRBJ2-5
DNA: TGTGCCAGCAGTTTGCGGGATAATCAAGAGACCCAGTACTTC
CDR3: CASSLRDNQETQYF

D: TRBD1
V: TRBV7-9
size: few
J: TRBJ1-1
DNA: TGTGCCAGCAGCTTAAACAGGGGACGCGGAGAAGCTTTCTTT
CDR3: CASSLNRGRGEAFF

D: -
V: TRBV3-1
size: -
J: TRBJ1-4
DNA: TGTGCCAGCAGCCAAGGCTGGGGGGGAAAAAATGAAAAACTGTTTTTT
CDR3: CASSQGWGGKNEKLFF

D: -
V: TRBV5-1
size: many
J: TRBJ2-7
DNA: TGCGCCAGCAGGCGGGAAATCGCCTACGAGCAGTACTTC
CDR3: CASRREIAYEQYF

D: -
V: TRBV10-3
size: many
J: TRBJ1-6
DNA: TGTGCCATCAGTGCAGGGTTGAATTCACCCCTCCACTTT
CDR3: CAISAGLNSPLHF

D: -
V: TRBV11-2
size: -
J: TRBJ2-7
DNA: TGTGCCAGCAAAGAGGGGTTTTCCAGCTACGAGCAGTACTTC
CDR3: CASKEGFSSYEQYF

D: -
V: TRBV12-3/TRBV12-4
size: -
J: TRBJ2-2
DNA: TGTGCCAGCAGTTTAGGGGTAGGGGGTGACACCGGGGAGCTGTTTTTT
CDR3: CASSLGVGGDTGELFF

D: TRBD1
V: TRBV4-1
size: few
J: TRBJ2-3
DNA: TGCGCCAGCAGCCGATCGGGACAGGGGGCAGAAGATACGCAGTATTTT
CDR3: CASSRSGQGAEDTQYF

D: -
V: TRBV2
size: many
J: TRBJ1-2
DNA: TGTGCCAGCACCCTTGACAGCTATGGCTACACCTTC
CDR3: CASTLDSYGYTF

D: -
V: TRBV29-1
size: few
J: TRBJ2-7
DNA: TGCAGCGTTGAAACGGGAGCCTACGAGCAGTACTTC
CDR3: CSVETGAYEQYF

D: -
V: TRBV6-1
size: many
J: TRBJ2-2
DNA: TGTGCCAGCAGTGAAACGAGGGCCACCGGGGAGCTGTTTTTT
CDR3: CASSETRATGELFF

D: -
V: TRBV20-1
size: medium-sized
J: TRBJ1-3
DNA: TGCAGTGCTTGCTCTGGAAACACCATATATTTT
CDR3: CSACSGNTIYF

D: -
V: TRBV28
size: -
J: TRBJ2-7
DNA: TGTGCCAGCACCCGGACCTACGAGCAGTACTTC
CDR3: CASTRTYEQYF

D: -
V: TRBV7-9
size: -
J: TRBJ1-2
DNA: TGTGCCAGCAGCGATACTCGACAACTACTAGCTAACTATGGCTACACCTTC
CDR3: CASSDTRQLLANYGYTF

D: -
V: TRBV5-6
size: few
J: TRBJ2-3
DNA: TGTGTCAGCAGCTTGTTTCAGGTCTGGGCAGATACGCAGTATTTT
CDR3: CVSSLFQVWADTQYF

D: TRBD2
V: TRBV4-2
size: -
J: TRBJ2-3
DNA: TGTGCCAGCAGCCAAGGGACTAGCGCGCGTGGGGATACGCAGTATTTT
CDR3: CASSQGTSARGDTQYF

D: -
V: TRBV11-2
size: many
J: TRBJ1-1
DNA: TGTGCCAGCAGCTTAGCAGCTCCTACGGTCCCTCGGCCTCTTGAAGCTTTCTTT
CDR3: CASSLAAPTVPRPLEAFF

D: TRBD1
V: TRBV29-1
size: many
J: TRBJ2-5
DNA: TGCAGCGTTCATAGACAGGGGGGGGAGACCCAGTACTTC
CDR3: CSVHRQGGETQYF

D: -
V: TRBV20-1
size: many
J: TRBJ2-3
DNA: TGCAGTGCTAGTCTTTCCGATACGCAGTATTTT
CDR3: CSASLSDTQYF

D: -
V: TRBV11-2
size: -
J: TRBJ1-1
DNA: TGTGCCAGCAGCTTAGATTGGCAGAGTCTAAAGCCTTTCTTT
CDR3: CASSLDWQSLKPFF

D: -
V: TRBV3-1
size: -
J: TRBJ2-3
DNA: TGTGCCAGCAGCCGTAGAGAGGGAGGAGTTTCGGGGACAGATACGCAGTATTTT
CDR3: CASSRREGGVSGTDTQYF

D: -
V: TRBV5-6
size: few
J: TRBJ1-1
DNA: TGTGCCAGCAGCCCTCCTCCGGGGGGGCGGAGGAACACTGAAGCTTTCTTT
CDR3: CASSPPPGGRRNTEAFF

D: -
V: TRBV6-6
size: many
J: TRBJ1-5
DNA: TGTGCCAGCAGTCGGCGAGACTCCAGTAATCAGCCCCAGCATTTT
CDR3: CASSRRDSSNQPQHF

D: TRBD1
V: TRBV20-1
size: -
J: TRBJ1-2
DNA: TGCAGTGCTATAGACAGGGGGCAGTATGGCTACACCTTC
CDR3: CSAIDRGQYGYTF

D: -
V: TRBV4-1
size: few
J: TRBJ1-2
DNA: TGCGCCAGCAGCCAAGGGATGGGGGACTACTATGGCTACACCTTC
CDR3: CASSQGMGDYYGYTF

D: TRBD1
V: TRBV5-1
size: few
J: TRBJ1-2
DNA: TGCGCCAGCAGCTTGCCGGGACAGGGTGTAGTGGGCTACACCTTC
CDR3: CASSLPGQGVVGYTF

D: TRBD2
V: TRBV9
size: few
J: TRBJ2-7
DNA: TGTGCCAGCAGCGTACTAGCGGGAGGGAACGAGCAGTACTTC
CDR3: CASSVLAGGNEQYF

D: TRBD1
V: TRBV9
size: many
J: TRBJ1-5
DNA: TGTGCCAGCAGCGCGAGAGGGGGCGCGGGTCAGCCCCAGCATTTT
CDR3: CASSARGGAGQPQHF

D: TRBD2
V: TRBV7-2
size: many
J: TRBJ2-1
DNA: TGTGCCAGCAGCTTAACGGGGGGCAATGAGCAGTTCTTC
CDR3: CASSLTGGNEQFF

D: -
V: TRBV5-1
size: -
J: TRBJ1-1
DNA: TGCGCCAGCAGCTTAAACAGCGACTGGAACACTGAAGCTTTCTTT
CDR3: CASSLNSDWNTEAFF

D: -
V: TRBV5-1
size: many
J: TRBJ2-7
DNA: TGCGCCAGCAGCTTGGGGCAGATTTTCTACGAGCAGTACTTC
CDR3: CASSLGQIFYEQYF

D: TRBD1
V: TRBV12-3/TRBV12-4
size: -
J: TRBJ2-5
DNA: TGTGCCAGCAGTTTAGTAGGGACAGGGGGCCAAGAGACCCAGTACTTC
CDR3: CASSLVGTGGQETQYF

D: -
V: TRBV19
size: few
J: TRBJ1-2
DNA: TGTGCCAGTAGTGAGAGAAATCGCGACACCTTC
CDR3: CASSERNRDTF

D: TRBD1
V: TRBV6-2/TRBV6-3
size: few
J: TRBJ1-1
DNA: TGTGCCAGCAGTTACAGCCGGACAGGACAGAACACTGAAGCTTTCTTT
CDR3: CASSYSRTGQNTEAFF

D: -
V: TRBV18
size: many
J: TRBJ1-1
DNA: TGTGCCAGCTCACCCCCCGGGAACACGAACACTGAAGCTTTCTTT
CDR3: CASSPPGNTNTEAFF

D: -
V: TRBV20-1
size: few
J: TRBJ1-6
DNA: TGCAGTGCTGGGACGGACCTTAATAATTCACCCCTCCACTTT
CDR3: CSAGTDLNNSPLHF

D: TRBD1
V: TRBV12-3/TRBV12-4
size: many
J: TRBJ2-5
DNA: TGTGCCAGCAGTTCAGGGGGAGAGACCCAGTACTTC
CDR3: CASSSGGETQYF

D: -
V: TRBV25-1
size: few
J: TRBJ2-5
DNA: TGTGCCAGCAGTGAAGGTGGGCGGGCTCAAGAGACCCAGTACTTC
CDR3: CASSEGGRAQETQYF

D: TRBD2
V: TRBV3-1
size: -
J: TRBJ2-1
DNA: TGTGCCAGCAGCCCGGTCTATCCGGGACTAGCGGGATCTTACAATGAGCAGTTCTTC
CDR3: CASSPVYPGLAGSYNEQFF

D: TRBD2
V: TRBV15
size: many
J: TRBJ2-7
DNA: TGTGCCACCAGCGGGGCGGGAGGGCCCTACGAGCAGTACTTC
CDR3: CATSGAGGPYEQYF

D: TRBD1
V: TRBV6-6
size: -
J: TRBJ1-1
DNA: TGTGCCAGCCAGCTAAAAGACAGGGCAGGGACTGAAGCTTTCTTT
CDR3: CASQLKDRAGTEAFF

D: TRBD2
V: TRBV5-4
size: few
J: TRBJ2-7
DNA: TGTGCCAGCAGCTTAGGTCTGGCCAGCGGGAGGGCCTTGGGCAATTTCCGCTACGAGCAGTACTTC
CDR3: CASSLGLASGRALGNFRYEQYF

D: -
V: TRBV7-2
size: many
J: TRBJ1-5
DNA: TGTGCCAGCAGCTTCATGGGTCGCAATCAGCCCCAGCATTTT
CDR3: CASSFMGRNQPQHF

D: -
V: TRBV28
size: few
J: TRBJ1-2
DNA: TGTGCCAGCAGTCCCCCCGTCGGAGGGGATGGCTACACCTTC
CDR3: CASSPPVGGDGYTF

D: TRBD1
V: TRBV4-2
size: -
J: TRBJ2-1
DNA: TGTGCCAGCAGCCAGGAACAGGGGAGCTCCTACAATGAGCAGTTCTTC
CDR3: CASSQEQGSSYNEQFF

D: -
V: TRBV20-1
size: -
J: TRBJ1-1
DNA: TGCAGTGCCGACGGACCGACGGGAAACACTGAAGCTTTCTTT
CDR3: CSADGPTGNTEAFF

D: -
V: TRBV2
size: many
J: TRBJ2-1
DNA: TGTGCCAGCAGTGAAGACTACAATGAGCAGTTCTTC
CDR3: CASSEDYNEQFF

D: TRBD2
V: TRBV20-1
size: many
J: TRBJ2-5
DNA: TGCAGTGCACCGCGGGGGGCGTACCAAGAGACCCAGTACTTC
CDR3: CSAPRGAYQETQYF

D: TRBD2
V: TRBV27
size: many
J: TRBJ2-5
DNA: TGTGCCAGCAGTTCTATTCCGGGACTAGCGGGGGGGATGCAGACCCAGTACTTC
CDR3: CASSSIPGLAGGMQTQYF

D: TRBD1
V: TRBV20-1
size: many
J: TRBJ1-5
DNA: TGCAGTGTCGTTGGACAGGGAAATCAGCCCCAGCATTTT
CDR3: CSVVGQGNQPQHF

D: -
V: TRBV18
size: -
J: TRBJ2-7
DNA: TGTGCCAGCTCGGGCGGAGCCGCGTCCTACGAGCAGTACTTC
CDR3: CASSGGAASYEQYF

D: -
V: TRBV7-2
size: -
J: TRBJ2-4
DNA: TGTGCCAGCAGCCGTGCCGCGGCCAAAAACATTCAGTACTTC
CDR3: CASSRAAAKNIQYF

D: TRBD2
V: TRBV7-2
size: -
J: TRBJ2-5
DNA: TGTGCCAGCAGCTTAAGACGCGGGGGGGAGACCCAGTACTTC
CDR3: CASSLRRGGETQYF

D: TRBD2
V: TRBV20-1
size: -
J: TRBJ2-5
DNA: TGCAGTGCCCCGGGGGCGGGAGGGACCGAAGAGACCCAGTACTTC
CDR3: CSAPGAGGTEETQYF

D: -
V: TRBV5-5
size: -
J: TRBJ2-7
DNA: TGTGCCAGCAGCTTGGCGCCCGGGAATTCCTACGAGCAGTACTTC
CDR3: CASSLAPGNSYEQYF

D: -
V: TRBV7-2
size: few
J: TRBJ2-1
DNA: TGTGCCAGCAGCTTAGAGTTTTTCAATGAGCAGTTCTTC
CDR3: CASSLEFFNEQFF